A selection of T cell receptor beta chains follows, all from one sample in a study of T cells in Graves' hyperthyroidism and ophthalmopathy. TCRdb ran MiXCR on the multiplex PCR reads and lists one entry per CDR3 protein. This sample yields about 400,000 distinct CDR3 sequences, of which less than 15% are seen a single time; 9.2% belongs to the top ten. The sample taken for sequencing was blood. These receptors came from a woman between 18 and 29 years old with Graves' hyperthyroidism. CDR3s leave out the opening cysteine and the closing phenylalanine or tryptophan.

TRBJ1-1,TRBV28,ASSLMQGADTEAF
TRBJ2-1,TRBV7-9,ASSSGTNEQF
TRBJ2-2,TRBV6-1,ASSYTSGGGRPANTGELF
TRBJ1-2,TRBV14,ASNDDRSNGYT
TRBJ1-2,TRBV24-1,ATSGPTGGSNYGYT
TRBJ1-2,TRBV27,ASSSPGQGMGGYT
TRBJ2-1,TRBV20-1,SARGAEQF
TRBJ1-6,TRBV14,ASSDRTNSPLH
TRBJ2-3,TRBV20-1,SASPTSGGLTDTQY
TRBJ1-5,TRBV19,ASTSLPQPQH
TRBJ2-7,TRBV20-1,SAVSTSPFSYEQY
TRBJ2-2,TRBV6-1,ASSRLLANGELF
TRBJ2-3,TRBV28,ASSPGGRGVDTQY
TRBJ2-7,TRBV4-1,ASSQGEVAGAYEQY
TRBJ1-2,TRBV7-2,ASRRPTGGGGYT
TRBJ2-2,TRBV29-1,SVALIEAGELF
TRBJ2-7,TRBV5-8,ASSVYRGGTFHEQY
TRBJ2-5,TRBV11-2,ASSLGGLQETQY
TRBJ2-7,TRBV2,ASSDRDSYEQY
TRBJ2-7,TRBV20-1,SARPTSRHEQY
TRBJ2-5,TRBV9,ASSGGQWGETQY
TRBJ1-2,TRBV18,ASFGAVGVLSYGYT
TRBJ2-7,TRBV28,ASSLTRVEQY
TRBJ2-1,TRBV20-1,SAGETSGVYNEQF
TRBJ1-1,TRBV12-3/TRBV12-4,ASSPQAGGDTEAF